One sample yielded the 2 T cell receptor beta chains listed below, sequenced in a study of CD8 T cells in ankylosing spondylitis. One entry per CDR3 protein results from TCRdb running MiXCR on the 5' RACE reads. This table has approximately 400,000 distinct CDR3 sequences, roughly a quarter appearing once. General study findings and limits: A motif of 7 to 9 highly homologous TCR beta variants was seen as apparently characteristic of ankylosing spondylitis blood.

Antigens of these TCRs are unknown. Source material: blood, either unsorted or a sorted T cell fraction (not recorded which). The receptor source for this set is a male donor with ankylosing spondylitis.

This chain connects TRBV4-1 to TRBJ1-3; 9 nucleotides align to TRBD1. Unmatched junction bases numbered 3, after V lost 1 base and J lost 2 bases. Germline-derived CDR1 and CDR2 are MGHRA and YSYEKL. The CDR3 sequence is 16 residues long. Written as DNA, the CDR3 is TGCGCCAGCAGCCAAGTTGGGACAGGGACTGGAAACACCATATATTTT. Protein: CASSQVGTGTGNTIYF.

This clonotype was seen a few times. The J gene is TRBJ2-3, the V gene TRBV6-1; D perhaps matches TRBD1 (6 bases). CDR3 length: 15 amino acids. Germline assignment: CDR1 MNHNS and CDR2 SASEGT. The V and J ends lost 6 bases and 0 bases respectively, with 13 bases between them. CDR3 sequence: CASRGSQGSTDTQYF. The CDR3 region has the DNA TGTGCCAGCAGGGGTTCACAGGGCAGCACAGATACGCAGTATTTT.